This TCR beta chain was captured in a study of T cells in Graves' hyperthyroidism and ophthalmopathy. As for the study in general: Peripheral blood samples were taken at initial diagnosis, prior to any treatment.

Uncontrolled infection, other autoimmune disease, pregnancy or lactation excluded patients. Diagnostic decisions used clinical symptoms, serum thyroxine and TRAb, thyroid ultrasound and orbital computed tomography. This CDR3 comprises 16 residues. The ends were cut back, 0 bases at V and 7 bases at J, with 18 bases in the middle. CDR1 and CDR2 (germline): LGHDT, YNNKEL (reference sequence). This clonotype was picked up many times. RNA transcripts were the template for amplifying TCR beta CDR3 regions. The TCR CDR3 first-round RT-PCR relied on the HTBI primer set. One entry per CDR3 protein, called by TCRdb with MiXCR from the multiplex PCR reads. The table lists fewer than 500,000 distinct CDR3 sequences, approximately 14% of them singletons, with about 13% in the top ten.

This clonotype originated in a man aged 18 to 30 with Graves' ophthalmopathy. The chain employs TRBV3-1 and TRBJ1-2, with D possibly matching TRBD1 (6 bases). The specimen was blood. The CDR3 DNA reads as TGTGCCAGCAGCCAAGACCCCGCGGGGGCGCTTCCTGGCTACACCTTC. This encodes CASSQDPAGALPGYTF.